This TCR beta chain was observed in a study of blood T cells in healthy people across ages. Points from the study as a whole: TCR beta diversity was tightly associated with the proportion of naive T cells. More naive CD4+ cells and higher diversity were found in long-lived than in aged donors.

Primers used in a second PCR of roughly 6 to 11 cycles were a sample-barcoded 5' primer and a J-beta primer mix. Carrying 12 random nucleotides, a template-switch adaptor labeled each individual cDNA molecule. TCRdb analysed the 5' RACE reads with MiXCR anew, one entry per CDR3 protein. Counted here are about 680,000 distinct CDR3 sequences, more than 40% occurring once; the ten biggest clones make up roughly 30%. From germline, CDR1 is SEHNR and CDR2 FQNEAQ (reference sequence). The V and J ends lost 1 base and 8 bases, in that order; junction bases with no gene match: 10. CDR3 length equals 16 residues. Every donor contributed 7.5 to 10 milliliters of peripheral blood by blood draw. In regard to this clonotype: Its antigen is unknown.

The receptor comes from a woman aged 55-69 years in good health. What was sequenced was blood. V usage is TRBV7-9 and J usage is TRBJ2-1, with 8 bases aligning to TRBD2. CDR3 bases: TGTGCCAGCAGCTTAGGGTCGAGCGGGGGCTTGCATGAGCAGTTCTTC. This gives the protein CASSLGSSGGLHEQFF.